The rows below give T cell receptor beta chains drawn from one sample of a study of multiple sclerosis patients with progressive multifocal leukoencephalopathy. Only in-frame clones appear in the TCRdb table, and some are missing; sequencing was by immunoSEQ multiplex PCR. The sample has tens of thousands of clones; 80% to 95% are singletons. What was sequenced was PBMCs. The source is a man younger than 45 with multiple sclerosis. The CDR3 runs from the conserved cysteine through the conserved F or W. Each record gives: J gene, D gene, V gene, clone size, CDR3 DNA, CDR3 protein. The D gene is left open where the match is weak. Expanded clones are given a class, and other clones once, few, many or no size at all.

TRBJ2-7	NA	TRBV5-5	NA	TGTGCCAGCAGCTCCGGACTCTGGGAGTACTTC	CASSSGLWEYF
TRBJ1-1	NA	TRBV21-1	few	TGTGCCAGCAGCAAAGACGGGGTGGCTGAAGCTTTCTTT	CASSKDGVAEAFF
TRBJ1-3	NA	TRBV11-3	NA	TGTGCCAGCAGGCCGGCGGGGGGAAACTCTGGAAACATCATATATTTT	CASRPAGGNSGNIIYF
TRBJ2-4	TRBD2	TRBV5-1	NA	TGCGCCAGCAGTACTAGCGGGAGAAACATTCAGTACTTC	CASSTSGRNIQYF
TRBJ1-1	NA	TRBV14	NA	TGTGCCAGCAGCCAAGATCGGGCCCAGAGAGCTTTCTTT	CASSQDRAQRAFF
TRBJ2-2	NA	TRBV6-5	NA	TGTGCCAGCAGTTACTCGAGGGACACCGGGGAGCTGTTTTTT	CASSYSRDTGELFF
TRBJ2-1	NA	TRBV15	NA	TGTGCCACCAGCAGAGAGATCGCTAGTGAGCAGTTCTTC	CATSREIASEQFF
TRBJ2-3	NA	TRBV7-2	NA	TGTGCCAGCAGCTCCTTCCCTCGCTCCAGGGTTGGGACAGATACGCAGTATTTT	CASSSFPRSRVGTDTQYF
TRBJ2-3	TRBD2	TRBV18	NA	TGTGCCAGCTCCCCCGGACTAGCGGGAGTGAGGACAGATACGCAGTATTTT	CASSPGLAGVRTDTQYF
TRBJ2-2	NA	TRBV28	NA	TGTGCCAGCAGTGCAGGTACCGGGGAGCTGTTTTTT	CASSAGTGELFF
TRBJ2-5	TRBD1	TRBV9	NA	TGTGCCAGCAGCACAGAGACAGGGGGCGTCGGAGAGACCCAGTACTTC	CASSTETGGVGETQYF
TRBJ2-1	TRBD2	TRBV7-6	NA	TGTGCCAGCAGCTTAGCACCAAGCGGGACCAACAATGAGCAGTTCTTC	CASSLAPSGTNNEQFF
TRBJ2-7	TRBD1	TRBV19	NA	TGTGCCAGTAGTGAAGCCAGGACAGGGCCTAGCGAGCAGTACTTC	CASSEARTGPSEQYF
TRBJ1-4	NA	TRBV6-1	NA	TGTGCCAGCAGTTACGAAGAAAAACTGTTTTTT	CASSYEEKLFF
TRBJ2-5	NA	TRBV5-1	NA	TGCGCCAGCAGTTTTAGCGGATCGGGAGAGACCCAGTACTTC	CASSFSGSGETQYF
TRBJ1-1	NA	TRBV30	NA	TGTGCCTGGAGTGTACACCCGCCTGGGACTGAAGCTTTCTTT	CAWSVHPPGTEAFF
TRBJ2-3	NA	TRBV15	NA	TGTGCCACCAGCAGAGATTACGAAGATACGCAGTATTTT	CATSRDYEDTQYF
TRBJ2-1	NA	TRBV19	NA	TGTGCCAGTAGTACGGATAAGCGGGCCCGTTACAATGAGCAGTTCTTC	CASSTDKRARYNEQFF
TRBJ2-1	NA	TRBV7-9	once	TGTGCCAGCAGCTTAGCCAACCTAGATGAGCAGTTCTTC	CASSLANLDEQFF
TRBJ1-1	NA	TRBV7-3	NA	TGTGCCAGCAGCCCCGATCATAACACTGAAGCTTTCTTT	CASSPDHNTEAFF